The 29 T cell receptor beta chains below were found in one sample sequenced in a study of T cell responses to AZD1222 COVID-19 vaccine. Assay used: immunoSEQ multiplex PCR; TCRdb lists only in-frame clones, some missing. The data contain about 110,000 clones, roughly four fifths of them seen just once; the ten biggest clones take up around 9.9%. The material sequenced was peripheral blood, taken on day 0 of AZD1222 vaccination. The receptors here all came from an adult in good health.

The chain employs TRBV7-2 and TRBJ2-7, with 8 nucleotides matching TRBD1. This CDR3 contains 15 residues. The germline CDR1 and CDR2 sequences are SGHTA and FQGNSA. With 2 bases clipped from V and 5 bases from J, the junction kept 8 bases outside the gene matches. The DNA for the CDR3 is TGTGCCAGCAGCTTACGCCCAGACAGGGGCCACGAGCAGTACTTC. It is translated as CASSLRPDRGHEQYF.

As for this clone: Other nucleotide sequences from this sample produce the same CDR3. The chain recombines TRBV28 with TRBJ1-1, with D perhaps matching TRBD1 (6 bases). There are 14 residues in the CDR3. Trimming cost V 6 bases and J 0 bases, with 11 bases left between them. Germline values: CDR1 MDHEN, CDR2 SYDVKM. The CDR3: CASSPGALNTEAFF. The CDR3 DNA reads TGTGCCAGCAGCCCGGGGGCCTTGAACACTGAAGCTTTCTTT.

Only a few counts were recorded for this clone. The rearrangement joins TRBV2 to TRBJ1-1; no clear D gene. The CDR3 is made up of 12 amino acids. CDR1 is SNHLY, CDR2 FYNNEI, per germline. The V and J ends lost 7 bases and 2 bases respectively, with 8 bases between them. The CDR3 nucleotides are TGTGCCAGCAATAAGGGCAACACTGAAGCTTTCTTT. Its translation: CASNKGNTEAFF.

The chain is built from TRBV5-1 and TRBJ2-4; 7 positions match TRBD2. V lost 0 bases and J lost 8; bases outside the gene matches: 8. Germline-derived CDR1 and CDR2 are SGHRS and YFSETQ. The CDR3 loop spans 15 amino acids. The CDR3 here is CASSLEGPRGDIQYF. The CDR3 DNA reads TGCGCCAGCAGCTTGGAGGGCCCCCGGGGGGACATTCAGTACTTC.

J is TRBJ1-4 and V is TRBV3-1 (or the pseudogene TRBV3-2); TRBD1 might be the D (5 bases). V lost 4 bases, J lost 8 bases, and 17 bases lay in between. Germline CDR1 reads LGHDT; CDR2 reads YNNKEL (reference sequence). The CDR3 consists of 15 residues. CDR3 bases: TGTGCCAGCAGCCCCTTGAGGGGTTTTCGCGAAAAACTGTTTTTT. It translates to CASSPLRGFREKLFF.

The chain is built from TRBV7-2 and TRBJ1-1, with D perhaps TRBD1 (6 bases). The CDR3 runs to 14 residues. The germline gives CDR1 SGHTA, CDR2 FQGNSA. V was clipped by 7 bases and J by 4 bases, with 16 bases between them. Here the CDR3 reads CASKNRVSGTEAFF. As DNA, the CDR3 is TGTGCCAGCAAAAACAGGGTTTCGGGCACTGAAGCTTTCTTT.

The chain couples TRBV7-6 to TRBJ2-3, with 8 bases identical to TRBD2. The CDR3 covers 14 residues. In germline, CDR1 is SGHVS, CDR2 FNYEAQ. V lost 5 bases and J lost 6; bases outside the gene matches: 7. The CDR3: CASSRSGGADTQYF. The CDR3 DNA reads TGTGCCAGCAGCCGCTCCGGGGGGGCGGATACGCAGTATTTT. The full variable domain, rest sourced from reference TRBV7-6 and TRBJ2-3, is GAGVSQSPRYKVTKRGQDVALRCDPISGHVSLYWYRQALGQGPEFLTYFNYEAQQDKSGLPNDRFSAERPEGSISTLTIQRTEQRDSAMYRCASSRSGGADTQYFGPGTRLTVL.

The chain joins TRBV7-8 to TRBJ1-5; TRBD1 is a possible D gene (6 bases). This CDR3 is built from 15 residues. The germline V gene encodes CDR1 SGHVS and CDR2 FQNEAQ. V was pared by 5 bases and J by 0 bases, with 11 bases between. The CDR3 DNA sequence: TGTGCCAGCAGCCCAGGAGGGGGTAGCAATCAGCCCCAGCATTTT. This gives the protein CASSPGGGSNQPQHF.

The chain combines TRBV10-2 with TRBJ2-5; TRBD1 or TRBD2 may be the D gene (6 bases each). CDR1 is WSHSY, CDR2 SAAADI, per germline. The V and J ends lost 0 bases and 5 bases respectively, with 10 bases between them. CDR3 length equals 14 residues. CDR3 nucleotide sequence: TGCGCCAGCAGTGAGTCAGGGGGAGGTGAGACCCAGTACTTC. This gives the protein CASSESGGGETQYF.

The chain carries TRBV6-5 and TRBJ2-7; tentative D call: TRBD2 (5 bases). Trimming took off 2 bases at V and 7 bases at J, with 18 bases between the two ends. The CDR3 sequence is 15 residues long. Germline CDR1 is MNHEY and CDR2 is SVGAGI. CDR3 in amino acids: CASSYHLRTPREQYF. The DNA of the CDR3 is TGTGCCAGCAGTTACCATCTCCGGACTCCTAGGGAGCAGTACTTC.

V gene TRBV5-1 combines with J gene TRBJ1-3; D is ambiguous. In germline, CDR1 is SGHRS, CDR2 YFSETQ. The CDR3 contains 14 residues. The V end lost 2 bases, the J end lost 1 base, and 7 bases lay between the germline ends. The DNA for the CDR3 is TGCGCCAGCAGCTTATCAGGATCTGGAAACACCATATATTTT. This codes for CASSLSGSGNTIYF.

The CDR3 here is CASAEGASTGELFF. The DNA for the CDR3 is TGTGCCAGCGCGGAGGGGGCGAGCACCGGGGAGCTGTTTTTT. This chain connects TRBV7-9 to TRBJ2-2; maybe TRBD1 (7 bases). Looked up from germline, CDR1 is SEHNR and CDR2 is FQNEAQ (reference sequence). V lost 8 bases to trimming and J lost 4 bases, with 14 bases between them. CDR3 length: 14 residues.

The genes are TRBV11-3 and TRBJ2-3; D is unresolved. The ends were cut back, 1 base at V and 2 bases at J, with 10 bases in the middle. Germline V gives CDR1 SGHNT, CDR2 YENEEA. The CDR3 consists of 15 residues. The CDR3 nucleotides read TGTGCCAGCAGCTTAGCCGGAATGGACACAGATACGCAGTATTTT. This encodes CASSLAGMDTDTQYF.

This clone has just a few counts. The genes are TRBV6-5 and TRBJ1-5; no firm D call. The CDR3 contains 15 residues. Trimming removed 8 bases at V and 3 bases at J, with 17 bases between. Germline CDR1 is MNHEY and CDR2 is SVGAGI. Here the CDR3 DNA reads TGTGCCAGCTGGAGTAAAGGGTCGGCCAATCAGCCCCAGCATTTT. Amino acid sequence: CASWSKGSANQPQHF.

This clone has only one observation. The CDR3 loop is CASSIDPRKLPAFF. CDR3 coding DNA: TGTGCCAGTAGTATAGATCCCCGCAAACTCCCGGCTTTCTTT. The chain links TRBV19 to TRBJ1-1; D remains ambiguous. Germline lookup yields CDR1 LNHDA and CDR2 SQIVND (reference sequence). CDR3 size: 14 residues. Between the trimmed V and J ends, which lost 0 bases and 11 bases, there was a span of 16 bases.

This clone showed up just once. The V and J genes are TRBV6-5 and TRBJ1-5, with D perhaps matching TRBD1 (5 bases). V lost 6 bases to trimming and J lost 7 bases, with 13 bases between them. The germline V gene encodes CDR1 MNHEY and CDR2 SVGAGI. CDR3 length: 13 amino acids. The CDR3 region has the DNA TGTGCCAGCAGCAAATCGGGGGACCAGCCCCAGCATTTT. Translating gives CASSKSGDQPQHF.

This clone was found a few times. The chain has TRBV3-1 (or the pseudogene TRBV3-2) and TRBJ1-6; D unclear. The CDR3 extends over 13 amino acids. Germline loops: CDR1 LGHDT, CDR2 YNNKEL (reference sequence). Deletions cut 3 bases from V and 8 bases from J, with 8 bases between. In nucleotides, the CDR3 is TGTGCCAGCAGCCATAATAGTGATTCACCCCTCCACTTT. Amino acids: CASSHNSDSPLHF.

The genes are TRBV6-5 and TRBJ1-6; D possibly corresponds to TRBD1 (5 bases). The V gene lost 0 bases and the J gene lost 10 bases, with 13 bases spanning the gap. The CDR3 runs to 15 residues. Germline values: CDR1 MNHEY, CDR2 SVGAGI. The CDR3, as DNA: TGTGCCAGCAGTTACTCGTCCAGGGTAGGATCACCCCTCCACTTT. Residues: CASSYSSRVGSPLHF.

The chain recombines TRBV11-1 with TRBJ2-7; the D call may be TRBD1 or TRBD2 (5 bases each). The CDR3 consists of 14 residues. The V gene's germline CDR1 is SGHAT and CDR2 FQDESV (reference sequence). Deletions cut 5 bases from V and 0 bases from J, with 11 bases between. The CDR3 is CASSNPRGSYEQYF. CDR3 bases: TGTGCCAGCAGCAACCCGAGGGGCTCCTACGAGCAGTACTTC.

The chain links TRBV28 to TRBJ1-5; D is undetermined. The CDR3 is 12 amino acids. CDR1 and CDR2 (germline): MDHEN, SYDVKM. The V and J ends lost 7 bases and 6 bases respectively, with 10 bases between them. The CDR3 reads CASTTVGQPQHF. The CDR3, as DNA: TGTGCCAGCACCACCGTTGGTCAGCCCCAGCATTTT.

This chain uses TRBV7-8 with TRBJ1-3; possible D gene TRBD1, 5 bases. Germline lookup yields CDR1 SGHVS and CDR2 FQNEAQ. The ends were cut back, 3 bases at V and 4 bases at J, with 7 bases in the middle. This CDR3 is built from 13 residues. The CDR3 loop reads CASSFQGGNTIYF. CDR3 in DNA: TGTGCCAGCAGCTTCCAGGGCGGAAACACCATATATTTT.

This rearrangement joins TRBV5-5 to TRBJ2-5, with D perhaps matching TRBD2 (6 bases). The V end was cut by 0 bases, the J end by 2 bases, with 14 bases between. The germline V gene has CDR1 SGHKS and CDR2 YYEKEE (reference sequence). This CDR3 contains 16 residues. The chain's CDR3 is CASSLVSGGAQETQYF. The CDR3 DNA follows: TGTGCCAGCAGCTTGGTGTCCGGGGGAGCACAAGAGACCCAGTACTTC.

The chain uses TRBV5-1 and TRBJ2-7; 10 bases agree with TRBD1. Trimming removed 1 base from V and 1 base from J; junction bases left unmatched: 5. The CDR3 has 16 residues. The V gene's germline CDR1 is SGHRS and CDR2 YFSETQ. CDR3 sequence reads: CASSLKGQGWSYEQYF. CDR3 coding DNA: TGCGCCAGCAGCTTGAAGGGACAGGGGTGGTCCTACGAGCAGTACTTC.

The gene calls are TRBV7-9 and TRBJ2-7; 7 bases line up with TRBD2. V trimming: 5 bases; J trimming: 5 bases; junction bases outside the gene matches: 6. Germline lookup yields CDR1 SEHNR and CDR2 FQNEAQ (reference sequence). The CDR3 totals 13 residues. CDR3 protein: CASSGRARNEQYF. Written as DNA, the CDR3 is TGTGCCAGCAGCGGGAGGGCCAGGAACGAGCAGTACTTC.

V usage is TRBV19 and J usage is TRBJ2-3; a weak D match, TRBD2 (6 bases). CDR3 size: 16 residues. Germline V gene data show CDR1 as LNHDA and CDR2 as SQIVND (reference sequence). Trimming took off 4 bases at V and 1 base at J, with 15 bases between the two ends. The CDR3 loop reads CASSNLGASGTDTQYF. The CDR3 DNA is TGTGCCAGTAGTAACCTCGGGGCTAGCGGCACAGATACGCAGTATTTT.

The V call is TRBV5-6, the J call TRBJ1-4; the D is unclear. Deletions cut 5 bases from V and 8 bases from J, with 16 bases between. The CDR3 contains 14 residues. The germline V gene encodes CDR1 SGHDT and CDR2 YYEEEE. DNA for the CDR3: TGTGCCAGCAGGTCGACGGCGAACGAGGAAAAACTGTTTTTT. It is translated as CASRSTANEEKLFF.

The chain joins TRBV5-1 to TRBJ2-3, with TRBD2 identical over 8 bases. Looked up from germline, CDR1 is SGHRS and CDR2 is YFSETQ. The CDR3 runs 16 residues. V lost 6 bases, J lost 0 bases, and 9 bases stayed unmatched. This CDR3 is CASTYVSGESTDTQYF. In DNA form, the CDR3 reads TGCGCCAGCACCTATGTTAGCGGGGAGAGCACAGATACGCAGTATTTT.

This chain joins TRBV5-1 and TRBJ1-2; D may be TRBD1 (5 bases). Trimming cost V 7 bases and J 0 bases, with 13 bases left between them. This CDR3 has 14 residues. The germline CDR1 and CDR2 sequences are SGHRS and YFSETQ. The CDR3 loop reads CASAVTDPNYGYTF. CDR3 coding DNA: TGCGCCAGCGCCGTGACAGATCCTAACTATGGCTACACCTTC. Variable domain in full (rest from reference TRBV5-1 and TRBJ1-2): KAGVTQTPRYLIKTRGQQVTLSCSPISGHRSVSWYQQTPGQGLQFLFEYFSETQRNKGNFPGRFSGRQFSNSRSEMNVSTLELGDSALYLCASAVTDPNYGYTFGSGTRLTVV.

The chain recombines TRBV11-2 with TRBJ2-5; D might be TRBD2 (6 bases). Trimming removed 5 bases at V and 4 bases at J, with 14 bases between. The CDR3 spans 14 residues. Germline loops: CDR1 SGHAT, CDR2 FQNNGV. For the CDR3, the DNA is TGTGCCAGCAGCCGGGGACTTAACGGAGAGACCCAGTACTTC. Translation: CASSRGLNGETQYF.